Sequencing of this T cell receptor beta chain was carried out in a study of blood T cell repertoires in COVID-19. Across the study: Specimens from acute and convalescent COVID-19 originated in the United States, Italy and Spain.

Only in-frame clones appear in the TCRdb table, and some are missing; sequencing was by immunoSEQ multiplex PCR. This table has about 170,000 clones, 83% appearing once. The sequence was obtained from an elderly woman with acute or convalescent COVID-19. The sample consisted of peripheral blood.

CDR3 sequence: CASSPRGADEKLFF. The CDR3 region has the DNA TGCGCCAGCAGCCCCCGCGGGGCCGATGAAAAACTGTTTTTT. V gene TRBV4-1 combines with J gene TRBJ1-4, with D perhaps TRBD1 (5 bases). V lost 4 bases and J 6 bases, leaving 12 bases between the germline ends. From germline, CDR1 is MGHRA and CDR2 YSYEKL. This CDR3 is 14 amino acids long.